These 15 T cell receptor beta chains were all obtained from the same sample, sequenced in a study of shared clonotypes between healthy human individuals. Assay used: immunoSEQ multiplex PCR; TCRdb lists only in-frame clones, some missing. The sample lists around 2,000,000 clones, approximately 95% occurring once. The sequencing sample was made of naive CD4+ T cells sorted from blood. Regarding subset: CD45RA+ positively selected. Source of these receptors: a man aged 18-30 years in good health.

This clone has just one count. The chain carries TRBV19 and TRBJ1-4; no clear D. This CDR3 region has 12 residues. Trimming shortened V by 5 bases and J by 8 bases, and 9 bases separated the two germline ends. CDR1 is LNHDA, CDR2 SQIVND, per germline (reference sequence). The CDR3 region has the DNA TGTGCCAGTAGTCCCCGGCCCGAAAAACTGTTTTTT. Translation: CASSPRPEKLFF.

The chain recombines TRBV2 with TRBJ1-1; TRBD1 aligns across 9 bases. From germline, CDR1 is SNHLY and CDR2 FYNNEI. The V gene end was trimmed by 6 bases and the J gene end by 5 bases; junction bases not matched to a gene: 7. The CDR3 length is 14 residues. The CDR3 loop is CASSESGTGTEAFF. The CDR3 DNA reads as TGTGCCAGCAGCGAGTCCGGGACAGGGACTGAAGCTTTCTTT. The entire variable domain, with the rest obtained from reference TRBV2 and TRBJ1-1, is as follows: EPEVTQTPSHQVTQMGQEVILRCVPISNHLYFYWYRQILGQKVEFLVSFYNNEISEKSEIFDDQFSVERPDGSNFTLKIRSTKLEDSAMYFCASSESGTGTEAFFGQGTRLTVV.

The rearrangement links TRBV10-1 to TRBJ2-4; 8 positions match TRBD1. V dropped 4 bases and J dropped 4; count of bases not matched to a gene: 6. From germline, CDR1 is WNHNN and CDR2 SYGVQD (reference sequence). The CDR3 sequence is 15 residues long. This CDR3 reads CASSALRDRKNIQYF. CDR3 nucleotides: TGCGCCAGCAGTGCCCTTCGGGACAGGAAAAACATTCAGTACTTC.

CDR3 in DNA: TGTGCCAGCAGCCCGGGACTACGGGACTACGAGCAGTACTTC. It translates to CASSPGLRDYEQYF. The chain joins TRBV5-4 to TRBJ2-7; 7 nucleotides match TRBD2. Germline values: CDR1 SGHNT, CDR2 YYREEE (reference sequence). The ends lost 4 bases at V and 3 bases at J; junction bases unmatched: 7. The CDR3 loop spans 14 amino acids.

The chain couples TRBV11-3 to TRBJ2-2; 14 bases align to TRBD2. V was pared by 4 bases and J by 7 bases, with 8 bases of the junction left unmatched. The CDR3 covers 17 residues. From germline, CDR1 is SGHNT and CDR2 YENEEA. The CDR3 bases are TGTGCCAGCAGCTCCGGACTAGCGGGAGGTCTAGGCGGGGAGCTGTTTTTT. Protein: CASSSGLAGGLGGELFF.

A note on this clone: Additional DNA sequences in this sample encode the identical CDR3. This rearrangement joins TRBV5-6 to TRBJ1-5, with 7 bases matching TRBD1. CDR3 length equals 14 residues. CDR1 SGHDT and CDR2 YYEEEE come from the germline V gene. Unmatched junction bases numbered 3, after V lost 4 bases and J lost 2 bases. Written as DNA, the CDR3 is TGTGCCAGCAGCCTTACAGGGGGCAATCAGCCCCAGCATTTT. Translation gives CASSLTGGNQPQHF.

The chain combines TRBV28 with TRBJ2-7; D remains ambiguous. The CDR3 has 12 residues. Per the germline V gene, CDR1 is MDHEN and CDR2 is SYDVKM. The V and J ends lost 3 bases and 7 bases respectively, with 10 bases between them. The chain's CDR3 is CASSLDPREQYF. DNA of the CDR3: TGTGCCAGCAGTTTGGATCCTAGGGAGCAGTACTTC. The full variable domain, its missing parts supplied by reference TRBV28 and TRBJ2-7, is DVKVTQSSRYLVKRTGEKVFLECVQDMDHENMFWYRQDPGLGLRLIYFSYDVKMKEKGDIPEGYSVSREKKERFSLILESASTNQTSMYLCASSLDPREQYFGPGTRLTVT.

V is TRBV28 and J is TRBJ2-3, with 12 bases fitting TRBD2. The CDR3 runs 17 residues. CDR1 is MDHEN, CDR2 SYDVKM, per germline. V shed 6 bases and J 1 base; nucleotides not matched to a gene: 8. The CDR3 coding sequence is TGTGCCAGCAGCCCGGCTAGCGGGGGGGCGGGCACAGATACGCAGTATTTT. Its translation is CASSPASGGAGTDTQYF.

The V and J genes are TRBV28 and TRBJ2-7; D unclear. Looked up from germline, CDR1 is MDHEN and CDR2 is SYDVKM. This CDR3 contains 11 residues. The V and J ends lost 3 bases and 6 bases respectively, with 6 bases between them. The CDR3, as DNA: TGTGCCAGCAGTTTCCGGGCCGAGCAGTACTTC. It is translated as CASSFRAEQYF.

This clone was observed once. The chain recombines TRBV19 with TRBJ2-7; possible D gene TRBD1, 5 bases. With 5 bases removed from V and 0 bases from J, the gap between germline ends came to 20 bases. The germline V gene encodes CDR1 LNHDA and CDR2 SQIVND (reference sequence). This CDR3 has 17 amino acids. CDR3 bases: TGTGCCAGTAGTTACCAGGGCCTTACCTCCAGCTCCTACGAGCAGTACTTC. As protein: CASSYQGLTSSSYEQYF. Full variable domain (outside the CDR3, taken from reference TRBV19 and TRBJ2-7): DGGITQSPKYLFRKEGQNVTLSCEQNLNHDAMYWYRQDPGQGLRLIYYSQIVNDFQKGDIAEGYSVSREKKESFPLTVTSAQKNPTAFYLCASSYQGLTSSSYEQYFGPGTRLTVT.

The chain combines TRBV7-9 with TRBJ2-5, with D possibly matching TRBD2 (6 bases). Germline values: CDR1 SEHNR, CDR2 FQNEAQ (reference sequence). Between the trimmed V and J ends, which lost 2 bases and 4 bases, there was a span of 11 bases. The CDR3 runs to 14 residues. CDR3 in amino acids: CASSLSGGSETQYF. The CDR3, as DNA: TGTGCCAGCAGCTTATCCGGGGGTTCAGAGACCCAGTACTTC. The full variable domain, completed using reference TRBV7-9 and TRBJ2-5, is DTGVSQNPRHKITKRGQNVTFRCDPISEHNRLYWYRQTLGQGPEFLTYFQNEAQLEKSRLLSDRFSAERPKGSFSTLEIQRTEQGDSAMYLCASSLSGGSETQYFGPGTRLLVL.

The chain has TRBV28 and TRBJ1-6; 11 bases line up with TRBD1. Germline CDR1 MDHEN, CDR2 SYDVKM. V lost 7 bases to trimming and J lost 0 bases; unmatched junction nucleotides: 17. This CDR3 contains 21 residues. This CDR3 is CASTNPHLGTGGGSYNSPLHF. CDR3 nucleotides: TGTGCCAGCACTAACCCCCATTTAGGGACAGGGGGTGGCTCCTATAATTCACCCCTCCACTTT.

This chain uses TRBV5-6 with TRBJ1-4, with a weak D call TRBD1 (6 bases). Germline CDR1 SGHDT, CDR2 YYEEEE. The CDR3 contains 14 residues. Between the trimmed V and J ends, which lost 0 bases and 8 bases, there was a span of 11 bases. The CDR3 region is CASSLGRGWEKLFF. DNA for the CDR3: TGTGCCAGCAGCTTGGGCAGGGGTTGGGAAAAACTGTTTTTT. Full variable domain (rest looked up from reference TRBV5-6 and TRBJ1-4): DAGVTQSPTHLIKTRGQQVTLRCSPKSGHDTVSWYQQALGQGPQFIFQYYEEEERQRGNFPDRFSGHQFPNYSSELNVNALLLGDSALYLCASSLGRGWEKLFFGSGTQLSVL.

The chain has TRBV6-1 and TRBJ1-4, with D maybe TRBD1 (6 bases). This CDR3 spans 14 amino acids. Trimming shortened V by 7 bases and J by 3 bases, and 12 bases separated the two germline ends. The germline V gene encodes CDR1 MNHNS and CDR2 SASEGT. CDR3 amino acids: CASTLGQSNEKLFF. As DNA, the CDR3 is TGTGCCAGCACCCTCGGACAGTCTAATGAAAAACTGTTTTTT.

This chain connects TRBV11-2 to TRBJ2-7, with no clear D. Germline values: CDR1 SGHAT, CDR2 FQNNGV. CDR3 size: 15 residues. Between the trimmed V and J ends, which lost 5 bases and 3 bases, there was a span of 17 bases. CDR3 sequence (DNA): TGTGCCAGCAGCCCTGTGTTGGCAGGCTACTACGAGCAGTACTTC. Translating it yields CASSPVLAGYYEQYF.